This TCR beta chain was identified in a study of blood T cell repertoires in COVID-19. Study-wide background: Samples representing acute and convalescent COVID-19 were sourced from the United States, Italy and Spain. PBMCs, B-cell-depleted T cells, or T cells were the source of the cDNA or gDNA that made up the material.

The CDR3 loop spans 13 amino acids. With 7 bases removed from V and 0 bases from J, the gap between germline ends came to 4 bases. As originally analysed: Amplification of reference gene primers was used by the study to estimate nucleated cell counts. Generated by immunoSEQ multiplex PCR, the TCRdb table keeps only in-frame clones and is missing some. That table gives V, J and clone size, and the DNA gave D and trimming. This table has approximately 260,000 clones, approximately 83% appearing once. The genes are TRBV12-3 or TRBV12-4 and TRBJ2-6; D gene ambiguous. This TCR was sampled from a middle-aged woman with acute COVID-19. What was sequenced was PBMCs or T cells enriched from blood (not recorded which). CDR3 sequence: CASTRSGANVLTF. The CDR3 bases are TGTGCCAGCACTCGCTCTGGGGCCAACGTCCTGACTTTC.